This T cell receptor beta chain was found in a study of Graves' ophthalmopathy and Graves' hyperthyroidism. For repertoire sequencing, the TCR beta CDR3 regions were amplified from RNA transcripts. First-round RT-PCR used HTBI primers; second-round multiplex PCR followed. TCRdb ran MiXCR on the multiplex PCR reads and lists one entry per CDR3 protein. The sample lists 300,000 to 450,000 distinct CDR3 sequences, about 17% occurring once. From germline, CDR1 is GTSNPN and CDR2 SVGIG (reference sequence). The CDR3 length is 15 residues. General study results and limits: The model flagged ophthalmopathy progression at roughly 71% sensitivity and 72% to 80% specificity.

About this clonotype: Its specificity is not known. A clone one base away is much larger, so this may be a read error.

The rearrangement links TRBV30 to TRBJ2-2; TRBD2 is a possible D gene (5 bases). The material sequenced was peripheral blood. The sequence was collected from an adult woman with stable Graves' hyperthyroidism. CDR3 amino acids: CAWSVRPRHTGELCF. In nucleotides, the CDR3 is TGTGCCTGGAGTGTACGTCCGAGACACACCGGGGAGCTGTGTTTT.